This T cell receptor (beta chain) originates from a study of shared clonotypes between healthy human individuals. As for the study in general: CD8 memory received one plate per donor, CD8 naive two, CD4 memory three and CD4 naive three.

The trim removed 5 bases at V and 1 base at J, leaving 3 bases unmatched. The germline gives CDR1 MNHEY, CDR2 SVGAGI. There are 14 residues in the CDR3. Method: immunoSEQ multiplex PCR; TCRdb's copy keeps in-frame clones and lacks some. The sample comprises hundreds of thousands of clones, 74% of which are singletons, and around 1.6% rests with the top ten. HIV-negative, healthy adults without recent acute infections or vaccinations were the donors. Donors were Caucasian adults residing in Nashville, Tennessee, USA. This clone was recorded many times. The identical CDR3 is also encoded by other nucleotide sequences in the sample.

The gene calls are TRBV6-5 and TRBJ2-7, with 9 positions matching TRBD2. Sequencing was carried out using memory CD4+ T cells sorted from blood. The subset denotes: CD45RA-negative fraction. This sequence originates from a woman in her thirties in good health. DNA for the CDR3: TGTGCCAGCAGTACGACTAGCGGATCCTACGAGCAGTACTTC. Translation: CASSTTSGSYEQYF.